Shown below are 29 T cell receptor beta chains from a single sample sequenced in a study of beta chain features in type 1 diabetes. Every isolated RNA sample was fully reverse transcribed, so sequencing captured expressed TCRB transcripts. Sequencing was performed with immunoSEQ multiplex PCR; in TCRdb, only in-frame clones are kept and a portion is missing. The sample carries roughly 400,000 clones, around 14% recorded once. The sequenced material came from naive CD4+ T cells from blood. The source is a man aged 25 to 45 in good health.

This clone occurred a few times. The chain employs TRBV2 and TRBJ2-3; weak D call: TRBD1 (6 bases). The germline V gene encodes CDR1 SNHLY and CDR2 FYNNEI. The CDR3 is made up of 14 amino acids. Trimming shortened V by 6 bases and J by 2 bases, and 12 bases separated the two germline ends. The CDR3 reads CASSEQGATDTQYF. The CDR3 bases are TGTGCCAGCAGCGAACAGGGAGCCACAGATACGCAGTATTTT.

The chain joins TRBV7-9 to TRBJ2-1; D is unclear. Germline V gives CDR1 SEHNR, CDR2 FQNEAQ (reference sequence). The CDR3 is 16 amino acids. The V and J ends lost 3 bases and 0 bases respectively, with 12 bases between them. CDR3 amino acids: CASSFGQQSSYNEQFF. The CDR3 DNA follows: TGTGCCAGCAGCTTTGGGCAGCAAAGCTCCTACAATGAGCAGTTCTTC. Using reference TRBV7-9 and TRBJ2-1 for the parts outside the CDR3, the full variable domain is DTGVSQNPRHKITKRGQNVTFRCDPISEHNRLYWYRQTLGQGPEFLTYFQNEAQLEKSRLLSDRFSAERPKGSFSTLEIQRTEQGDSAMYLCASSFGQQSSYNEQFFGPGTRLTVL.

The CDR3 reads CASSLPGANTGELFF. CDR3 DNA sequence: TGTGCCAGCAGCTTACCGGGGGCGAACACCGGGGAGCTGTTTTTT. The J gene is TRBJ2-2, the V gene TRBV7-3; weak D call: TRBD2 (6 bases). From germline, CDR1 is SGHTA and CDR2 FQGTGA. This CDR3 has 15 residues. V lost 2 bases and J lost 0, with 7 bases in between. The full variable domain, rest sourced from reference TRBV7-3 and TRBJ2-2, is GAGVSQTPSNKVTEKGKYVELRCDPISGHTALYWYRQSLGQGPEFLIYFQGTGAADDSGLPNDRFFAVRPEGSVSTLKIQRTERGDSAVYLCASSLPGANTGELFFGEGSRLTVL.

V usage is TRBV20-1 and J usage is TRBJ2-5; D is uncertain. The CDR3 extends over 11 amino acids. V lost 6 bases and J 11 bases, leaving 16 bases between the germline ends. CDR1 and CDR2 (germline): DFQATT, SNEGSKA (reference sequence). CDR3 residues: CSATPAGSQYF. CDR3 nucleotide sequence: TGCAGTGCCACCCCCGCCGGTTCTCAGTACTTC.

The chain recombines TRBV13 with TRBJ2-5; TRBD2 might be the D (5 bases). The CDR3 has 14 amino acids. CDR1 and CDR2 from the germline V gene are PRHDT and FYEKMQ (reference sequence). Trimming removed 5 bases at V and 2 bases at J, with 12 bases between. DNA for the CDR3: TGTGCCAGCAGCGGACGACGGGAACAAGAGACCCAGTACTTC. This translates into CASSGRREQETQYF.

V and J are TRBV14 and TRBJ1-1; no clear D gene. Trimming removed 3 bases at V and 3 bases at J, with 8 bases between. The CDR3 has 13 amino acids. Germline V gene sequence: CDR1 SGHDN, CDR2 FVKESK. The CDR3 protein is CASSQVLYTEAFF. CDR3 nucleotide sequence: TGTGCCAGCAGCCAGGTACTCTACACTGAAGCTTTCTTT.

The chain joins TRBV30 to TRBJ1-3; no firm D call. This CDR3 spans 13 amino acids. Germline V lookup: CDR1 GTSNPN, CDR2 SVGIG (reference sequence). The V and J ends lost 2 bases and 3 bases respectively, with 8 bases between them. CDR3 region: CAWSLADGNTIYF. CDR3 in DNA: TGTGCCTGGAGTTTGGCGGATGGAAACACCATATATTTT.

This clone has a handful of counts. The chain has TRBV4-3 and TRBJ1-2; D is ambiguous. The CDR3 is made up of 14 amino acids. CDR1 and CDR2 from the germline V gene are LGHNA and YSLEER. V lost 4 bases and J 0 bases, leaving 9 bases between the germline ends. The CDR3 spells CASSPEVPNYGYTF. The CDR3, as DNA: TGCGCCAGCAGCCCCGAAGTCCCTAACTATGGCTACACCTTC.

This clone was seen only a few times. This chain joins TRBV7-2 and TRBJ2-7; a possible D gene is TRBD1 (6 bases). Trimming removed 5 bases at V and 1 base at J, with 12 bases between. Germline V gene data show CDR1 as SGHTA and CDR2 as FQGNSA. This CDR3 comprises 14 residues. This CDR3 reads CASSTQGRSYEQYF. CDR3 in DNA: TGTGCCAGCAGCACCCAGGGGCGGTCCTACGAGCAGTACTTC.

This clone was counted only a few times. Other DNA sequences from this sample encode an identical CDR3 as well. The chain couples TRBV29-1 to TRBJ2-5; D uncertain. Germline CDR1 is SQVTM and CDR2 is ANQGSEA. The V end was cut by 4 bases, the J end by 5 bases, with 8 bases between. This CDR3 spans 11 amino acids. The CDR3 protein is CSVGGVETQYF. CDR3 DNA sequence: TGCAGCGTTGGAGGAGTTGAGACCCAGTACTTC. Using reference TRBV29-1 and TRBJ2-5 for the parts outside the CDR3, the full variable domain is SAVISQKPSRDICQRGTSLTIQCQVDSQVTMMFWYRQQPGQSLTLIATANQGSEATYESGFVIDKFPISRPNLTFSTLTVSNMSPEDSSIYLCSVGGVETQYFGPGTRLLVL.

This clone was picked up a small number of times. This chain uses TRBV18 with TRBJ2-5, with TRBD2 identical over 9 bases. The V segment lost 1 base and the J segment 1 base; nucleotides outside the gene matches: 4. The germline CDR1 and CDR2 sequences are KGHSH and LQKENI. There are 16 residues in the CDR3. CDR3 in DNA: TGTGCCAGCTCACCACTAGCGGGAGTCATCCAAGAGACCCAGTACTTC. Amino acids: CASSPLAGVIQETQYF. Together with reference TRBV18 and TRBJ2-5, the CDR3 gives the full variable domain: NAGVMQNPRHLVRRRGQEARLRCSPMKGHSHVYWYRQLPEEGLKFMVYLQKENIIDESGMPKERFSAEFPKEGPSILRIQQVVRGDSAAYFCASSPLAGVIQETQYFGPGTRLLVL.

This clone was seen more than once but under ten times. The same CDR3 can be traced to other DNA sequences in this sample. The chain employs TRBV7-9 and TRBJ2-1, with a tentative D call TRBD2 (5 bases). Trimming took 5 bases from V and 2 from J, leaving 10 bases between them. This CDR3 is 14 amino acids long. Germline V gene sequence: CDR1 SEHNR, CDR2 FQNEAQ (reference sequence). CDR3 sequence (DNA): TGTGCCAGCAGCCTCACCGGGACCTACAATGAGCAGTTCTTC. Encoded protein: CASSLTGTYNEQFF.

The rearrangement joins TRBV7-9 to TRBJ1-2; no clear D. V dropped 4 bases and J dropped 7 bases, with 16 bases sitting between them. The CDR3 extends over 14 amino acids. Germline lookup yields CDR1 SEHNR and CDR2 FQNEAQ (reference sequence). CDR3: CASSSPYNDGGYTF. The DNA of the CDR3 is TGTGCCAGCAGCTCACCTTACAACGACGGTGGCTACACCTTC.

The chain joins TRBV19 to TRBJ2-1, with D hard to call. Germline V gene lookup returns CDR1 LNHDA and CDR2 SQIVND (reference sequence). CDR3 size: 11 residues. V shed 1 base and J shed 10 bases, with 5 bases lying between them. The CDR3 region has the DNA TGTGCCAGTAGTATAGCCCGGGAGCAGTTCTTC. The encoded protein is CASSIAREQFF.

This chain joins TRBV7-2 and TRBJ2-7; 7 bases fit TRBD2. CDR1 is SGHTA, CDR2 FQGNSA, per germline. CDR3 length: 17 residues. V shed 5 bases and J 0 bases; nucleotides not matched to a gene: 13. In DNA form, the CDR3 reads TGTGCCAGCAGCCCCTCCCTGGGGAGGGCAAACTCCTACGAGCAGTACGTC. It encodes CASSPSLGRANSYEQYV.

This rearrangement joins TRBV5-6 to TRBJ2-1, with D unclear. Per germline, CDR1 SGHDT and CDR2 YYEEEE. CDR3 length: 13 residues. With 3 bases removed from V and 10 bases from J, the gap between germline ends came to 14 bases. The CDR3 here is CASSSWFQREQFF. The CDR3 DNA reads TGTGCCAGCAGCTCTTGGTTTCAGCGCGAGCAGTTCTTC.

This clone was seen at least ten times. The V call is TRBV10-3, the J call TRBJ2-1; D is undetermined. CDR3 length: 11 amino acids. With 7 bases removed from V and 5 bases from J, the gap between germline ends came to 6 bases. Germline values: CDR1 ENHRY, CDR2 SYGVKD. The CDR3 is CAIKVDNEQFF. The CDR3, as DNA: TGTGCCATCAAGGTCGACAATGAGCAGTTCTTC.

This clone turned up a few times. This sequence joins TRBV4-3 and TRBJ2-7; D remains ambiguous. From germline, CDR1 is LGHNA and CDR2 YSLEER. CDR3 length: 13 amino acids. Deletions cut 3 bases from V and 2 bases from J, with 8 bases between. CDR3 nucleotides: TGCGCCAGCAGCCAGGTACCAGCCTACGAGCAGTACTTC. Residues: CASSQVPAYEQYF.

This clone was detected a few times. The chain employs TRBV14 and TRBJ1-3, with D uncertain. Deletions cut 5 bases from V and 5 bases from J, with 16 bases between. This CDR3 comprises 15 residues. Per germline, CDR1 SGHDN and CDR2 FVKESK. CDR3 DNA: TGTGCCAGCAGCGAACAGACCGTCGGGAGAAACACCATATATTTT. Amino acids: CASSEQTVGRNTIYF.

The CDR3 DNA reads TGCGCCAGCAGCACATATCGAGGGAGAGTCGCTGGGGCCAACGTCCTGACTTTC. As protein: CASSTYRGRVAGANVLTF. This chain uses TRBV5-1 with TRBJ2-6, with a possible D match to TRBD2 (5 bases). Germline V gene lookup returns CDR1 SGHRS and CDR2 YFSETQ. Deletions cut 4 bases from V and 2 bases from J, with 19 bases between. This CDR3 has 18 residues.

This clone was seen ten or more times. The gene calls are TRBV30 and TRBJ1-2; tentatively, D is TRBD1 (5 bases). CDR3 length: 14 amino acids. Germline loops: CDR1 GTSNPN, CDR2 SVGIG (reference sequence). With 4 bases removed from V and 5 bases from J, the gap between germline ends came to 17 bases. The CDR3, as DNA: TGTGCCTGGACTCCGGGACGCAGGATTTATGGCTACACCTTC. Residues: CAWTPGRRIYGYTF.

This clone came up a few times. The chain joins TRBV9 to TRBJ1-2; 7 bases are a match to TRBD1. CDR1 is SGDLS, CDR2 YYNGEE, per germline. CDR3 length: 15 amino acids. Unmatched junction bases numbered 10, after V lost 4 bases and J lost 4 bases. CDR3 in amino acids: CASSIIPDRAYGYTF. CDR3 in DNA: TGTGCCAGCAGCATCATTCCCGACAGGGCCTATGGCTACACCTTC.

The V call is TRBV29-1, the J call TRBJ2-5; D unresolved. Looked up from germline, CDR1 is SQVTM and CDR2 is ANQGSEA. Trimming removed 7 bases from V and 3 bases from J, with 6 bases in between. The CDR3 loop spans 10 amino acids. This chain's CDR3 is CSALKETQYF. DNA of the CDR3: TGCAGCGCCCTTAAAGAGACCCAGTACTTC.

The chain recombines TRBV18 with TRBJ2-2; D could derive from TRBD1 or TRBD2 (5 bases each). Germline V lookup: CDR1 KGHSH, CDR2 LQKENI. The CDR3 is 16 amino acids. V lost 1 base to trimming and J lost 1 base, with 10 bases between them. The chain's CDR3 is CASSPLGAGNTGELFF. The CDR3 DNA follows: TGTGCCAGCTCACCACTCGGGGCCGGGAACACCGGGGAGCTGTTTTTT.

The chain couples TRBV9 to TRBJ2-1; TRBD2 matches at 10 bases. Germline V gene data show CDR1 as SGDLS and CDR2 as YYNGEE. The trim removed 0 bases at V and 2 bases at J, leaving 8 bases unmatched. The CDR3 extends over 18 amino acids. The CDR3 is CASSVVPLAGAPYNEQFF. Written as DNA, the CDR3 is TGTGCCAGCAGCGTAGTCCCTCTAGCGGGAGCCCCCTACAATGAGCAGTTCTTC.

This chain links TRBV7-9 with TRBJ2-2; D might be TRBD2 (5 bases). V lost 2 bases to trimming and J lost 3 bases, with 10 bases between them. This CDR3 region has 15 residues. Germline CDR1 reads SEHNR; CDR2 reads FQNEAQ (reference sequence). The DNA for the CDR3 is TGTGCCAGCAGCTTAAGGCGGGCCGACACCGGGGAGCTGTTTTTT. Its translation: CASSLRRADTGELFF. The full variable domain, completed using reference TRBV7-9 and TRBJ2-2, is DTGVSQNPRHKITKRGQNVTFRCDPISEHNRLYWYRQTLGQGPEFLTYFQNEAQLEKSRLLSDRFSAERPKGSFSTLEIQRTEQGDSAMYLCASSLRRADTGELFFGEGSRLTVL.

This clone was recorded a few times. This CDR3 is CASSSVPGQWYF. The CDR3 DNA reads as TGTGCCAGCAGCTCGGTACCGGGACAGTGGTACTTC. J is TRBJ2-5 and V is TRBV7-2; 7 nucleotides agree with TRBD1. Germline CDR1 is SGHTA and CDR2 is FQGNSA. V shed 4 bases, J shed 13 bases, and the junction held 9 bases outside the gene matches. The CDR3 runs to 12 residues.

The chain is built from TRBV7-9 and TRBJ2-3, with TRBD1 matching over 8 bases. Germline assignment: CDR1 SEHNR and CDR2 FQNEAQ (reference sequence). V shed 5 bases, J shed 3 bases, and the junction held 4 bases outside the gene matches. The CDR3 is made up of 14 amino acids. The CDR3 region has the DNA TGTGCCAGCAGCCCCGACAGGGGTACAGATACGCAGTATTTT. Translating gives CASSPDRGTDTQYF. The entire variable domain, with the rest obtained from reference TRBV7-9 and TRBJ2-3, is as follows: DTGVSQNPRHKITKRGQNVTFRCDPISEHNRLYWYRQTLGQGPEFLTYFQNEAQLEKSRLLSDRFSAERPKGSFSTLEIQRTEQGDSAMYLCASSPDRGTDTQYFGPGTRLTVL.

The CDR3: CAISEVGGSNTEAFF. The CDR3 region has the DNA TGTGCCATCAGTGAGGTGGGGGGTTCGAACACTGAAGCTTTCTTT. The V call is TRBV10-3, the J call TRBJ1-1; maybe TRBD1 (5 bases). Germline V CDR1 and CDR2: ENHRY, SYGVKD. V lost 2 bases and J lost 1, with 11 bases in between. This CDR3 is built from 15 residues.